This passage covers 9 T cell receptor beta chains from one sample sequenced in a study of TIL therapy for anti-PD-1-resistant metastatic lung cancer (dated by TCRdb to about 2021). The time point label of this sample denotes: pre-treatment sample, taken before nivolumab and TIL therapy. The baseline tumor samples, taken from the same resection that was used to grow TIL, were excised metastases, most often pleural nodules or supraclavicular lymph nodes. TCR beta CDR3 regions were amplified from genomic DNA with the immunoSEQ v3 hsTCRB kit using bias-controlled multiplex PCR. TCRdb took this table from immuneACCESS and kept in-frame rearrangements with V and J called. Such tables lack part of the clones; where checked against another copy, unresolved V genes explain under half of the gap, and the rest is unexplained. For this sample the table gives approximately 87,000 clones, of which approximately 65% were detected only once. Roughly 9.8% of the sample rests with the top ten.

Sample: tumor tissue, taken at baseline. The origin of the receptors is a person between 25 and 80 years old with non-small cell lung cancer.

This chain joins TRBV4-2 and TRBJ2-1; D is perhaps TRBD1 or TRBD2 (5 bases each). The CDR3 is made up of 15 amino acids. Trimming took off 4 bases at V and 4 bases at J, with 14 bases between the two ends. The germline gives CDR1 LGHNA, CDR2 YNFKEQ. The DNA for the CDR3 is TGTGCCAGCAGCCCGGGGCAGGGTACTTACAATGAGCAGTTCTTC. Its protein product is CASSPGQGTYNEQFF.

The genes are TRBV5-1 and TRBJ2-3, with TRBD1 as a possible D gene (6 bases). The V and J ends lost 3 bases and 1 base respectively, with 24 bases between them. The germline CDR1 and CDR2 sequences are SGHRS and YFSETQ. This CDR3 comprises 19 residues. In DNA form, the CDR3 reads TGCGCCAGCAGCTCAGTACACGGGCTACAGGGTTGGGGCACAGATACGCAGTATTTT. Its translation is CASSSVHGLQGWGTDTQYF. The full variable domain, with the rest looked up from reference TRBV5-1 and TRBJ2-3, is KAGVTQTPRYLIKTRGQQVTLSCSPISGHRSVSWYQQTPGQGLQFLFEYFSETQRNKGNFPGRFSGRQFSNSRSEMNVSTLELGDSALYLCASSSVHGLQGWGTDTQYFGPGTRLTVL.

The chain links TRBV20-1 to TRBJ2-2; 9 positions agree with TRBD2. Germline CDR1 is DFQATT and CDR2 is SNEGSKA (reference sequence). The CDR3 is 16 amino acids. The trim removed 3 bases at V and 3 bases at J, leaving 8 bases unmatched. The CDR3 coding sequence is TGCAGTGCTAGTGCGGTGGCGGGAGGGTACACCGGGGAGCTGTTTTTT. Translation gives CSASAVAGGYTGELFF.

This clone has just a few counts. This chain links TRBV19 with TRBJ1-2; D ambiguous. The CDR3 runs to 13 residues. V shed 4 bases and J shed 7 bases, with 13 bases lying between them. Per germline, CDR1 LNHDA and CDR2 SQIVND (reference sequence). The CDR3 here is CASSSYRISGYTF. Written as DNA, the CDR3 is TGTGCCAGTAGTAGCTACAGAATCTCTGGCTACACCTTC. Filled out from reference TRBV19 and TRBJ1-2, the complete variable domain reads DGGITQSPKYLFRKEGQNVTLSCEQNLNHDAMYWYRQDPGQGLRLIYYSQIVNDFQKGDIAEGYSVSREKKESFPLTVTSAQKNPTAFYLCASSSYRISGYTFGSGTRLTVV.

The rearrangement joins TRBV19 to TRBJ2-3; D is unclear. The V end lost 3 bases, the J end lost 3 bases, and 7 bases lay between the germline ends. The CDR3 covers 13 residues. Germline V gene lookup returns CDR1 LNHDA and CDR2 SQIVND (reference sequence). CDR3 region: CASSITVTDTQYF. CDR3 nucleotides: TGTGCCAGTAGTATTACAGTGACAGATACGCAGTATTTT.

Here the CDR3 reads CAREGQGDNSPLHF. The CDR3, as DNA: TGTGCCAGGGAGGGACAGGGAGATAATTCACCCCTCCACTTT. The V gene is TRBV7-2, the J gene TRBJ1-6; 9 nucleotides align to TRBD1. J gave up 5 bases and V 9 bases, and 5 bases lay outside the gene matches. Germline-derived CDR1 and CDR2 are SGHTA and FQGNSA. The CDR3 extends over 14 amino acids.

J is TRBJ2-7 and V is TRBV21-1; TRBD1 was called by the table and not checked on the DNA. TRBV21-1 is a recognized pseudogene. This CDR3 has 12 amino acids. The CDR3 region has the DNA TGTGCCAGCAGGGGCAGAACCTACGAGCAGTACTTC. Translating it yields CASRGRTYEQYF.

The rearrangement links TRBV7-9 to TRBJ2-4; D is undetermined. CDR1 is SEHNR and CDR2 is FQNEAQ in the germline V gene (reference sequence). This CDR3 region has 13 residues. V shed 7 bases and J shed 0 bases, with 7 bases lying between them. In DNA form, the CDR3 reads TGTGCCAGCAAGGGCGGAGCCAAAAACATTCAGTACTTC. As protein: CASKGGAKNIQYF.

The J gene is TRBJ2-3, the V gene TRBV7-3, with 10 nucleotides matching TRBD2. Unmatched junction bases numbered 9, after V lost 2 bases and J lost 4 bases. CDR3 length: 17 residues. Germline V gene data show CDR1 as SGHTA and CDR2 as FQGTGA. CDR3 loop: CASSLGPSGGPPDTQYF. The CDR3 bases are TGTGCCAGCAGCTTAGGGCCTAGCGGGGGCCCCCCAGATACGCAGTATTTT. Complete variable domain (other parts from reference TRBV7-3 and TRBJ2-3): GAGVSQTPSNKVTEKGKYVELRCDPISGHTALYWYRQSLGQGPEFLIYFQGTGAADDSGLPNDRFFAVRPEGSVSTLKIQRTERGDSAVYLCASSLGPSGGPPDTQYFGPGTRLTVL.